Presented here are 3 T cell receptor beta chains from one specimen sequenced in a study of T cells in tuberculosis (dated by TCRdb to 2016 to 2019). Library prep was done by the immunoSEQ multiplex PCR assay. The immuneACCESS repertoire file appears here via TCRdb, limited to in-frame rearrangements. These files lack a portion of the clones; in checked studies, under half of the deficit traces to unresolved V genes, and the cause of the others is not known. The table for this sample lists fewer than 40,000 clones; roughly 94% of them were counted only once. The top ten clones comprise roughly 8% of the sample. The sample taken for sequencing was PBMCs. These receptors came from a donor between 10 and 35 years old with latent tuberculosis or without tuberculosis infection.

This clone was counted a single time. This chain connects TRBV5-1 to TRBJ2-5; 9 nucleotides match TRBD1. The CDR3 contains 14 residues. The V and J ends lost 4 bases and 6 bases, in that order; junction bases with no gene match: 7. The V gene's germline CDR1 is SGHRS and CDR2 YFSETQ. The CDR3 spells CASSPGQGRQTQYF. The DNA for the CDR3 is TGCGCCAGCAGCCCGGGACAGGGTAGACAGACCCAGTACTTC.

The chain couples TRBV11-2 to TRBJ2-3, with 9 bases fitting TRBD2. Germline values: CDR1 SGHAT, CDR2 FQNNGV. The CDR3 length is 17 residues. Losses at the gene ends were 5 bases for V and 1 base for J; bases not matched to a gene: 10. CDR3 sequence: CASSPFYLAGRTDTQYF. In nucleotides, the CDR3 is TGTGCCAGCAGCCCCTTCTATCTAGCGGGGCGCACAGATACGCAGTATTTT.

This chain joins TRBV6-1 and TRBJ1-1, with D unclear. This CDR3 comprises 13 residues. Trimming shortened V by 5 bases and J by 0 bases, and 7 bases separated the two germline ends. The V gene's germline CDR1 is MNHNS and CDR2 SASEGT. CDR3 sequence: CASSRVMNTEAFF. The CDR3 region has the DNA TGTGCCAGCAGTCGGGTGATGAACACTGAAGCTTTCTTT.